One T cell receptor (beta chain) is described in this entry. Its antigen is unknown. This specimen belongs to a study of T cell responses to AZD1222 COVID-19 vaccine. Points from the study as a whole: Donors in the cohort were predominantly white British and more often female, and clonal diversity was possibly underestimated.

The CDR3 runs to 14 residues. The V gene's germline CDR1 is KGHDR and CDR2 SFDVKD. V was cut by 4 bases and J by 2 bases, with 10 bases left in between. The assay was immunoSEQ multiplex PCR, and TCRdb's table has in-frame clones only and misses some. This sample has 95,000 to 110,000 clones, with 87% found just once. This clonotype was sampled from an adult who received the AZD1222 COVID-19 vaccine. The V gene is TRBV24-1, the J gene TRBJ1-2, with D tentatively TRBD1 (6 bases). Sample: peripheral blood, taken 28 days after the second AZD1222 dose. For the CDR3, the DNA is TGTGCCACCAGTGAGAAGGACAGAAACTATGGCTACACCTTC. Its translation: CATSEKDRNYGYTF.